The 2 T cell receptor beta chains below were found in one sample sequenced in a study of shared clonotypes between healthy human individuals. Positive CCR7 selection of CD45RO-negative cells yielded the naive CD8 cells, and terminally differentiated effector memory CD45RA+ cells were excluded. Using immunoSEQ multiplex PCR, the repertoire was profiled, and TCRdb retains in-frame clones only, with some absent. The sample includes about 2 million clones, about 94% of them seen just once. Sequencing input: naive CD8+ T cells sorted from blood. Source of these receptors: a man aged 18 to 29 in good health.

The DNA of the CDR3 is TGTGCCAGCAGTTACCTCGGGGTCGGGGCAGATACGCAGTATTTT. Its translation: CASSYLGVGADTQYF. The rearrangement links TRBV6-5 to TRBJ2-3; a possible D gene is TRBD2 (5 bases). V dropped 2 bases and J dropped 4 bases, with 13 bases sitting between them. CDR3 length equals 15 residues. Germline V gene data show CDR1 as MNHEY and CDR2 as SVGAGI.

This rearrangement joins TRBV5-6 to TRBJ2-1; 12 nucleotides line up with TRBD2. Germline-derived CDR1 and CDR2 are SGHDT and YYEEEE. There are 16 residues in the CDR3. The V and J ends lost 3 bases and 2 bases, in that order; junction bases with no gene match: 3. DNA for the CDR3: TGTGCCAGCAGCTACGGACTAGCGGGACCCTACAATGAGCAGTTCTTC. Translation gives CASSYGLAGPYNEQFF.